This TCR beta chain was sequenced for a study of blood T cell repertoires in COVID-19. Study at large: Donors in the United States, Italy and Spain gave samples during acute or convalescent COVID-19. PBMCs, B-cell-depleted T cells, or T cells provided the cDNA or gDNA that made up the material.

In the original analysis: Scientists estimated how many nucleated cells there were by amplifying reference gene primers. This table comes from immunoSEQ multiplex PCR, and its TCRdb copy is limited to in-frame clones, with some not included. V, J and clone size are those of that table, while D and trimming were read from the DNA. The sample has some 55,000 clones; about 77% are singletons. After removal of 4 bases from V and 5 bases from J, the junction contained 4 bases not matched to a gene. The V gene's germline CDR1 is LNHDA and CDR2 SQIVND (reference sequence). The CDR3 has 14 amino acids. Material: peripheral blood. This receptor was obtained from a man between 65 and 80 years old with active or convalescent COVID-19. The chain carries TRBV19 and TRBJ1-1, with 10 bases aligning to TRBD1. CDR3 loop: CASSTDRGRTEAFF. CDR3 coding DNA: TGTGCCAGTAGTACAGACAGGGGGCGAACTGAAGCTTTCTTT. Together with reference TRBV19 and TRBJ1-1, the CDR3 gives the full variable domain: DGGITQSPKYLFRKEGQNVTLSCEQNLNHDAMYWYRQDPGQGLRLIYYSQIVNDFQKGDIAEGYSVSREKKESFPLTVTSAQKNPTAFYLCASSTDRGRTEAFFGQGTRLTVV.